This entry features one T cell receptor beta chain sequence. Its antigen is not identified. TCRdb's copy holds only in-frame clones and misses some; the assay was immunoSEQ multiplex PCR. This sample carries 80,000 or so clones, approximately 88% of them seen once, and the ten largest clones take approximately 5.4%. The source of the sample is a study of T cell responses to AZD1222 COVID-19 vaccine. Trimming at V came to 5 bases and at J to 1 base, leaving 7 bases not matched to a gene. There are 16 residues in the CDR3. Germline V gene data show CDR1 as SGHNT and CDR2 as YYREEE (reference sequence). Study-wide results and limits: The donor group comprised mostly white British people and more females; the analysis possibly underestimated clonal diversity.

The input for sequencing was peripheral blood, taken on day 0 of MenACWY control vaccination. This clonotype originated in an adult in good health. The J gene is TRBJ1-2, the V gene TRBV5-4; 11 bases map to TRBD1. The chain's CDR3 is CASRYGQGAFNYGYTF. The CDR3 DNA is TGTGCCAGCAGATATGGACAGGGGGCATTTAACTATGGCTACACCTTC.